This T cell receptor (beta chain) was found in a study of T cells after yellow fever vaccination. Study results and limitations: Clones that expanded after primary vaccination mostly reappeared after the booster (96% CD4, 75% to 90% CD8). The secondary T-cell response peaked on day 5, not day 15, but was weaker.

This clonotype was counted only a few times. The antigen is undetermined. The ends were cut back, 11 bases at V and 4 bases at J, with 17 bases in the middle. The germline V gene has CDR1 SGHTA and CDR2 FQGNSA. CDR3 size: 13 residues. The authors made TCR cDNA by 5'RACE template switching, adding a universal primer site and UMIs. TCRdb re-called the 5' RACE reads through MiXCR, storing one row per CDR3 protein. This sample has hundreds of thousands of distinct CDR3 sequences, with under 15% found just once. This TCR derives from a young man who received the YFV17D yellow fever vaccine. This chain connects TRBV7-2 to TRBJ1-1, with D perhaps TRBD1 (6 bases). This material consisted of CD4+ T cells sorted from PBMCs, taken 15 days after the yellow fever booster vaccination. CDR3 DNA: TGTGCCCTGGGAGTCGGGGGGCCCACTGAAGCTTTCTTT. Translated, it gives CALGVGGPTEAFF. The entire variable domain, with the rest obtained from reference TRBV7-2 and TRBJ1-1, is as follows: GAGVSQSPSNKVTEKGKDVELRCDPISGHTALYWYRQSLGQGLEFLIYFQGNSAPDKSGLPSDRFSAERTGGSVSTLTIQRTQQEDSAVYLCALGVGGPTEAFFGQGTRLTVV.